This TCR beta chain was sequenced in a study of Graves' ophthalmopathy and Graves' hyperthyroidism. Overall study findings and caveats: A 13-signature model separated ophthalmopathy from stable hyperthyroidism, roughly 86% sensitivity, roughly 81% specificity.

A volume of 9.5 to 10 ml of fresh peripheral blood supplied the PBMCs. RNA transcripts were the source from which TCR beta CDR3 regions were amplified. HTBI primers were employed in first-round RT-PCR, then a second-round multiplex PCR followed. TCRdb independently ran MiXCR on the multiplex PCR reads; one entry per CDR3 protein. The profile shows hundreds of thousands of distinct CDR3 sequences, over 20% of them singletons. Ten or more counts support this clonotype. Its antigen remains unknown. Germline-derived CDR1 and CDR2 are DFQATT and SNEGSKA (reference sequence). Trimming removed 0 bases from V and 3 bases from J; junction bases left unmatched: 13. The CDR3 contains 18 residues.

This receptor was identified in a woman under 30 with stable Graves' hyperthyroidism. V and J are TRBV20-1 and TRBJ2-7; 11 positions agree with TRBD2. Specimen: peripheral blood. CDR3 loop: CSARDPLAGGPNRYEQYF. DNA of the CDR3: TGCAGTGCTAGAGACCCCTTAGCGGGAGGGCCTAATCGCTACGAGCAGTACTTC.